This passage covers 8 T cell receptor beta chains from one sample sequenced in a study of T cell responses to AZD1222 COVID-19 vaccine. Method: immunoSEQ multiplex PCR; TCRdb's copy keeps in-frame clones and lacks some. The table includes 120,000 or so clones, about 89% detected once. This specimen consisted of peripheral blood, obtained on day 0 of AZD1222 vaccination. The receptors stem from an adult in good health.

The V call is TRBV18, the J call TRBJ1-1; the D is unclear. Between the trimmed V and J ends, which lost 3 bases and 3 bases, there was a span of 8 bases. Germline CDR1 KGHSH, CDR2 LQKENI. The CDR3 has 13 amino acids. The CDR3 DNA sequence: TGTGCCAGCTCACCCAAACTGGACACTGAAGCTTTCTTT. Protein product: CASSPKLDTEAFF.

This clone was seen once. The V gene is TRBV2, the J gene TRBJ1-5; TRBD1 agrees at 7 bases. The CDR3 has 14 amino acids. The germline V gene encodes CDR1 SNHLY and CDR2 FYNNEI. V lost 6 bases and J lost 5; bases outside the gene matches: 7. The CDR3 loop reads CASRGLTGDQPQHF. CDR3 DNA sequence: TGTGCCAGCAGGGGACTAACAGGGGATCAGCCCCAGCATTTT.

CDR3 nucleotides: TGCGCCAGCGGCGAAAACGCAGGGGTCTCCTACGAGCAGTACTTC. Protein: CASGENAGVSYEQYF. The rearrangement joins TRBV5-1 to TRBJ2-7; D may be TRBD1 (6 bases). The germline gives CDR1 SGHRS, CDR2 YFSETQ. The CDR3 is 15 amino acids. Deletions cut 7 bases from V and 0 bases from J, with 17 bases between.

This CDR3 is CASSPRQATGELFF. CDR3 coding DNA: TGTGCCAGCAGCCCTAGACAGGCCACCGGGGAGCTGTTTTTT. V usage is TRBV9 and J usage is TRBJ2-2; TRBD1 might be the D (6 bases). CDR3 length equals 14 residues. Trimming removed 4 bases from V and 4 bases from J, with 11 bases in between. Germline CDR1 and CDR2: SGDLS and YYNGEE.

V and J are TRBV10-3 and TRBJ1-1; 7 positions match TRBD1. CDR3 length equals 15 residues. With V trimmed by 6 bases and J by 8 bases, 15 bases remained unmatched. CDR1 ENHRY and CDR2 SYGVKD come from the germline V gene. In DNA form, the CDR3 reads TGTGCCATCAGCGACATACTTACAGGGGCCCTCGAAGCTTTCTTT. Amino acids: CAISDILTGALEAFF.

The J gene is TRBJ2-7, the V gene TRBV7-2; the D gene could be TRBD1 or TRBD2 (5 bases each). Germline CDR1 is SGHTA and CDR2 is FQGNSA. The CDR3 is 13 amino acids. The V end lost 1 base, the J end lost 4 bases, and 8 bases lay between the germline ends. The chain's CDR3 is CASSLGGWYEQYF. The DNA for the CDR3 is TGTGCCAGCAGCTTAGGGGGGTGGTACGAGCAGTACTTC.

The V and J genes are TRBV5-1 and TRBJ1-2, with D possibly matching TRBD1 (5 bases). In germline, CDR1 is SGHRS, CDR2 YFSETQ. V was trimmed by 0 bases and J by 4 bases, leaving 13 bases between them. The CDR3 sequence is 15 residues long. The CDR3 here is CASSLANRLGYGYTF. The CDR3 DNA is TGCGCCAGCAGCTTGGCGAACAGGCTGGGCTATGGCTACACCTTC.

This chain links TRBV7-3 with TRBJ2-3; TRBD2 aligns across 9 bases. Per the germline V gene, CDR1 is SGHTA and CDR2 is FQGTGA. V shed 0 bases, J shed 2 bases, and the junction held 3 bases outside the gene matches. This CDR3 is 16 amino acids long. CDR3 sequence reads: CASSLTAGGITDTQYF. As DNA, the CDR3 is TGTGCCAGCAGCTTAACGGCGGGAGGGATCACAGATACGCAGTATTTT.